The clone carrying this T cell receptor beta chain was detected only once. Per the study methods: Reference gene primer amplification yielded estimated nucleated cell counts. The data were produced by immunoSEQ multiplex PCR, yet TCRdb's version contains in-frame clones alone and is incomplete. V, J and clone size are those of that table, while D and trimming were read from the DNA. The sample contains roughly 210,000 clones, about nine tenths of which appear only once. This entry comes from a study of blood T cell repertoires in COVID-19. Whole-study context: Some COVID-19 samples were acute and others convalescent; all came from the United States, Italy and Spain. T cells, B-cell-depleted T cells, or PBMCs supplied cDNA or gDNA.

Sequenced material: peripheral blood. This TCR was sampled from a man aged 70 or older with acute or convalescent COVID-19.

The DNA of the CDR3 is TGTGCCAGCAGCTTAACAGCGGAGAACACCGGGGAGCTGTTTTTT. Translation gives CASSLTAENTGELFF. V is TRBV7-3 and J is TRBJ2-2; D perhaps matches TRBD2 (5 bases). Germline CDR1 and CDR2: SGHTA and FQGTGA. Trimming removed 0 bases at V and 1 base at J, with 6 bases between. The CDR3 covers 15 residues.